This T cell receptor (beta chain) derives from a study of T-cell memory formation after mild COVID-19. Whole-study results and caveats: Pre-infection memory showed some responding clones, and this suggested that cross-reactive memory joined. Later expanders leaned CD4+, whereas day 15 to 85 contracting clones were balanced CD4/CD8. Whether day 37 second-wave clones are SARS-CoV-2-specific was not confirmed.

Researchers used 5'RACE with constant-segment primers to make TCR alpha and TCR beta cDNA libraries that carry sample barcodes and UMIs. MiXCR was run by TCRdb on the 5' RACE reads, yielding one entry per CDR3 protein. The repertoire holds more than 80,000 distinct CDR3 sequences, with about 15% as singletons. V was clipped by 7 bases and J by 3 bases, with 19 bases between them. The CDR3 length is 15 residues. Germline V gene sequence: CDR1 MNHEY, CDR2 SVGEGT. Details on this clonotype: The antigen is not known.

The chain carries TRBV6-2 or TRBV6-3 and TRBJ2-7, with D perhaps being TRBD1 or TRBD2 (5 bases each). This clonotype originated in an adult woman who had mild COVID-19 (a few samples of this study predate the infection). Cell type and time point are not known. The sample taken for sequencing was PBMCs or a T cell subset sorted from them (not recorded which). This chain's CDR3 is CASTGTQGRGYEQYF. CDR3 nucleotide sequence: TGTGCCAGCACCGGGACCCAGGGCCGGGGCTACGAGCAGTACTTC.